This is a list of T cell receptor beta chains from one sample in a study of T cell clones after liver transplantation. Generated by immunoSEQ multiplex PCR, the TCRdb table keeps only in-frame clones and is missing some. The table lists approximately 12,000 clones, roughly 74% of them singletons. The sample in question was CD8+ T cells from blood, obtained at the 22-month timepoint. The receptors originated from a human patient who received a liver transplant. These T cells may partly come from the graft donor. CDR3s include the opening cysteine and the closing phenylalanine or tryptophan. D genes are given only for firm matches. Not every row has a clone size; where given, it reads once, few, many or a size class.

V gene: TRBV7-9
J gene: TRBJ2-1
D gene: -
clone size: -
CDR3 DNA: TGTGCCAGCCTACAGAGGACAGAGGGCAATGAGCAGTTCTTC
CDR3 protein: CASLQRTEGNEQFF

V gene: TRBV5-4
J gene: TRBJ2-5
D gene: -
clone size: -
CDR3 DNA: TGTGCCAGCAGCTTGGAGGTAGCTTCTGAGACCCAGTACTTC
CDR3 protein: CASSLEVASETQYF

V gene: TRBV5-1
J gene: TRBJ2-1
D gene: TRBD2
clone size: -
CDR3 DNA: TGCGCCAGCAGCTCGCGACTAGCGGGCGTCTCCTACAATGAGCAGTTCTTC
CDR3 protein: CASSSRLAGVSYNEQFF

V gene: TRBV29-1
J gene: TRBJ2-1
D gene: -
clone size: -
CDR3 DNA: TGCAGCGTTGCGGGGGGGACAGGGAACAATGAGCAGTTCTTC
CDR3 protein: CSVAGGTGNNEQFF

V gene: TRBV7-2
J gene: TRBJ2-1
D gene: -
clone size: few
CDR3 DNA: TGTGCCAGCAGCTTTACTAGTAACAATGAGCAGTTCTTC
CDR3 protein: CASSFTSNNEQFF

V gene: TRBV6-6
J gene: TRBJ2-1
D gene: TRBD2
clone size: many
CDR3 DNA: TGTGCCAGCAGTCCGACTAGCGGGGGGGCGAATGAGCAGTTCTTC
CDR3 protein: CASSPTSGGANEQFF

V gene: TRBV27
J gene: TRBJ2-7
D gene: TRBD1
clone size: few
CDR3 DNA: TGTGCCAGCAGTTTATCGACAGGGTCCTACGAGCAGTACTTC
CDR3 protein: CASSLSTGSYEQYF

V gene: TRBV19
J gene: TRBJ2-3
D gene: -
clone size: -
CDR3 DNA: TGTGCCAGTAGTGCGGCAGAGGATACGCAGTATTTT
CDR3 protein: CASSAAEDTQYF

V gene: TRBV28
J gene: TRBJ2-5
D gene: -
clone size: -
CDR3 DNA: TGTGCCAGCAGTCTCTCTTATGACAGAGAAGAGACCCAGTACTTC
CDR3 protein: CASSLSYDREETQYF

V gene: TRBV28
J gene: TRBJ1-1
D gene: TRBD1
clone size: -
CDR3 DNA: TGTGCCAGCAGCCAAAGACAGGGGCATACTGAAGCTTTCTTT
CDR3 protein: CASSQRQGHTEAFF

V gene: TRBV2
J gene: TRBJ1-2
D gene: TRBD1
clone size: few
CDR3 DNA: TGTGCCAGCAGTGAATTCGATGGGACAGGGGTTGTCTATGGCTACACCTTC
CDR3 protein: CASSEFDGTGVVYGYTF

V gene: TRBV25-1
J gene: TRBJ2-5
D gene: TRBD2
clone size: -
CDR3 DNA: TGTGCCAGCAGTGAATCGGGGCTAGCGGGGGCGCAAGAGACCCAGTACTTC
CDR3 protein: CASSESGLAGAQETQYF

V gene: TRBV29-1
J gene: TRBJ1-2
D gene: -
clone size: large
CDR3 DNA: TGCAGCGTTGATACTTGGGACGTCCGAAGGGACTATGGCTACACCTTC
CDR3 protein: CSVDTWDVRRDYGYTF

V gene: TRBV7-9
J gene: TRBJ2-7
D gene: -
clone size: few
CDR3 DNA: TGTGCCAGCAGCTTGTCGGGGGTCTCACTTTACGAGCAGTACTTC
CDR3 protein: CASSLSGVSLYEQYF

V gene: TRBV11-3
J gene: TRBJ2-3
D gene: -
clone size: -
CDR3 DNA: TGTGCCAGCAGCCTCCGACACTCCACAGATACGCAGTATTTT
CDR3 protein: CASSLRHSTDTQYF

V gene: TRBV4-1
J gene: TRBJ2-3
D gene: -
clone size: -
CDR3 DNA: TGCGCCAGCAGCCAGGCCAGTGGGGGAAGGGTGGCGCAGTATTTT
CDR3 protein: CASSQASGGRVAQYF

V gene: TRBV2
J gene: TRBJ2-7
D gene: -
clone size: once
CDR3 DNA: TGTGCCAGCAGTGAAGTCGACCCCTACGAGCAGTACTTC
CDR3 protein: CASSEVDPYEQYF

V gene: TRBV5-6
J gene: TRBJ2-7
D gene: TRBD2
clone size: -
CDR3 DNA: TGTGCCAGCAGTTCAAGCGGGAGACGCTACGAGCAGTACTTC
CDR3 protein: CASSSSGRRYEQYF

V gene: TRBV5-2
J gene: TRBJ1-5
D gene: -
clone size: -
CDR3 DNA: TGCGCCAGCTCGTGGGATTTGGGGAGCAATCAGCCCCAGCATTTT
CDR3 protein: CASSWDLGSNQPQHF

V gene: TRBV7-9
J gene: TRBJ1-2
D gene: TRBD1
clone size: -
CDR3 DNA: TGTGCCAGCGGGGGGACAGGGGGAGACTATGGCTACACCTTC
CDR3 protein: CASGGTGGDYGYTF

V gene: TRBV7-9
J gene: TRBJ2-7
D gene: -
clone size: -
CDR3 DNA: TGTGCCAGCAGCTTGACAGGACCCTACGAGCAGTACTTC
CDR3 protein: CASSLTGPYEQYF

V gene: TRBV4-2
J gene: TRBJ2-7
D gene: -
clone size: -
CDR3 DNA: TGTGCCAGCAGCCAAGAGTTGCAAGGGGGTTACGAGCAGTACTTC
CDR3 protein: CASSQELQGGYEQYF

V gene: TRBV14
J gene: TRBJ1-5
D gene: -
clone size: -
CDR3 DNA: TGTGCCAGCAGCCAAGCGGGGGACCGTCAGCCCCAGCATTTT
CDR3 protein: CASSQAGDRQPQHF

V gene: TRBV30
J gene: TRBJ1-2
D gene: -
clone size: once
CDR3 DNA: TGTGCCTTGGGCCCGGGCGCTGGTGGCTACACCTTC
CDR3 protein: CALGPGAGGYTF

V gene: TRBV21-1
J gene: TRBJ1-4
D gene: -
clone size: -
CDR3 DNA: TGTGCCAGCAGCCACCCACTGGGAACTAATGAAAAACTGTTTTTT
CDR3 protein: CASSHPLGTNEKLFF

V gene: TRBV4-3
J gene: TRBJ2-2
D gene: -
clone size: -
CDR3 DNA: TGCGCCAGCAGCCAAGCGGGGAACACCGGGGAGCTGTTTTTT
CDR3 protein: CASSQAGNTGELFF

V gene: TRBV11-2
J gene: TRBJ2-7
D gene: TRBD2
clone size: -
CDR3 DNA: TGTGCCAGTGACACGACTACTAGCGGCCCCTACGAGCAGTACTTC
CDR3 protein: CASDTTTSGPYEQYF

V gene: TRBV7-9
J gene: TRBJ1-3
D gene: -
clone size: -
CDR3 DNA: TGTGCCAGCAGCTTAGTCACGGGGTCTGGAAACACCATATATTTT
CDR3 protein: CASSLVTGSGNTIYF

V gene: TRBV6-5
J gene: TRBJ2-2
D gene: -
clone size: -
CDR3 DNA: TGTGCCAGCAGTTACGACCCGAACACCGGGGAGCTGTTTTTT
CDR3 protein: CASSYDPNTGELFF

V gene: TRBV28
J gene: TRBJ2-4
D gene: -
clone size: -
CDR3 DNA: TGTGCCACCGAAGGAGTCGCCCGCCCAAACATTCAGTACTTC
CDR3 protein: CATEGVARPNIQYF

V gene: TRBV7-6
J gene: TRBJ2-7
D gene: TRBD2
clone size: -
CDR3 DNA: TGTGCCAGCAGCCGAGTCAACACCGGGACTAGCGGAGGGGACTCCTACGAGCAGTACTTC
CDR3 protein: CASSRVNTGTSGGDSYEQYF

V gene: TRBV10-3
J gene: TRBJ1-4
D gene: -
clone size: -
CDR3 DNA: TGTGCCATCAGGGCACCAACTAATGAAAAACTGTTTTTT
CDR3 protein: CAIRAPTNEKLFF

V gene: TRBV7-3
J gene: TRBJ2-1
D gene: -
clone size: -
CDR3 DNA: TGTGCCAGCAGCTTGGGCCCGAGCTCCTACAATGAGCAGTTCTTC
CDR3 protein: CASSLGPSSYNEQFF

V gene: TRBV5-4
J gene: TRBJ2-1
D gene: TRBD2
clone size: -
CDR3 DNA: TGTGCCAGCAGCTTGCGGGGGGGCAATGAGCAGTTCTTC
CDR3 protein: CASSLRGGNEQFF

V gene: TRBV9
J gene: TRBJ2-5
D gene: -
clone size: -
CDR3 DNA: TGTGCCAGCAGCGAACCGGTTAGTGAGACCCAGTACTTC
CDR3 protein: CASSEPVSETQYF

V gene: TRBV7-9
J gene: TRBJ2-3
D gene: -
clone size: -
CDR3 DNA: TGTGCCAGCAGCTTAGGCAGCACAGATACGCAGTATTTT
CDR3 protein: CASSLGSTDTQYF

V gene: TRBV10-3
J gene: TRBJ1-5
D gene: -
clone size: -
CDR3 DNA: TGTGCCATCAGCGAAGGGAATCAGCCCCAGCATTTT
CDR3 protein: CAISEGNQPQHF

V gene: TRBV7-6
J gene: TRBJ2-7
D gene: TRBD1
clone size: -
CDR3 DNA: TGTGCCAGCAGCCGCGGACAGGGGGGATTCTACGAGCAGTACTTC
CDR3 protein: CASSRGQGGFYEQYF

V gene: TRBV5-5
J gene: TRBJ2-1
D gene: TRBD2
clone size: -
CDR3 DNA: TGTGCCAGCAGCTTGGAACAAGTAGCGGGAGGGCAGGACAATGAGCAGTTCTTC
CDR3 protein: CASSLEQVAGGQDNEQFF

V gene: TRBV7-9
J gene: TRBJ1-2
D gene: TRBD1
clone size: medium-sized
CDR3 DNA: TGTGCCAGCAGCTTAGTAGAAGGGGGCGTCGGCTACACCTTC
CDR3 protein: CASSLVEGGVGYTF

V gene: TRBV15
J gene: TRBJ2-4
D gene: TRBD1
clone size: -
CDR3 DNA: TGTGCCACCAGCAGAGATCCCGAGACAGGGCCGTCAAGGAACATTCAGTACTTC
CDR3 protein: CATSRDPETGPSRNIQYF

V gene: TRBV12-5
J gene: TRBJ2-7
D gene: TRBD1
clone size: -
CDR3 DNA: TGTGCTAGTGCCCCGACAGGGGGCCACGAGCAGTACTTC
CDR3 protein: CASAPTGGHEQYF

V gene: TRBV10-3
J gene: TRBJ2-7
D gene: -
clone size: few
CDR3 DNA: TGTGCCATCAGTGAGTCAACGGGCTACGAGCAGTACTTC
CDR3 protein: CAISESTGYEQYF